Presented here are 25 T cell receptor beta chains from one specimen sequenced in a study of blood T cell repertoires in COVID-19. This table comes from immunoSEQ multiplex PCR, and its TCRdb copy is limited to in-frame clones, with some not included. Seen here are roughly 200,000 clones, approximately 87% observed once, and the top ten hold over 0.7%. The sequenced sample consisted of peripheral blood. The receptors stem from a woman aged 18-30 years who had recovered from COVID-19.

The V call is TRBV7-3, the J call TRBJ2-1; 7 bases line up with TRBD1. CDR1 is SGHTA, CDR2 FQGTGA, per germline. V shed 5 bases and J 8 bases; nucleotides not matched to a gene: 12. The CDR3 spans 15 residues. The CDR3 protein is CASSPNGQEVYEQFF. The DNA for the CDR3 is TGTGCCAGCAGCCCAAACGGACAGGAGGTCTATGAGCAGTTCTTC. The full variable domain, with the rest looked up from reference TRBV7-3 and TRBJ2-1, is GAGVSQTPSNKVTEKGKYVELRCDPISGHTALYWYRQSLGQGPEFLIYFQGTGAADDSGLPNDRFFAVRPEGSVSTLKIQRTERGDSAVYLCASSPNGQEVYEQFFGPGTRLTVL.

The V and J genes are TRBV7-8 and TRBJ1-5; D may be TRBD1 (5 bases). Germline loops: CDR1 SGHVS, CDR2 FQNEAQ. V was cut by 3 bases and J by 6 bases, with 9 bases left in between. This CDR3 comprises 13 residues. The CDR3 protein is CASSFQGGQPQHF. The CDR3 DNA reads as TGTGCCAGCAGCTTCCAGGGAGGTCAGCCCCAGCATTTT.

The V and J genes are TRBV5-1 and TRBJ2-7; 10 positions match TRBD2. V dropped 4 bases and J dropped 3; count of bases not matched to a gene: 4. Germline V gene data show CDR1 as SGHRS and CDR2 as YFSETQ. This CDR3 spans 14 amino acids. CDR3 DNA sequence: TGCGCCAGCAGCGATGTAGCGGGGGGCTACGAGCAGTACTTC. This codes for CASSDVAGGYEQYF.

CDR3 amino acids: CASRIAMTADTQYF. CDR3 sequence (DNA): TGTGCCAGCAGGATAGCCATGACGGCAGATACGCAGTATTTT. This rearrangement joins TRBV2 to TRBJ2-3; D is undetermined. This CDR3 has 14 amino acids. Germline assignment: CDR1 SNHLY and CDR2 FYNNEI. Trimming shortened V by 6 bases and J by 4 bases, and 14 bases separated the two germline ends.

This CDR3 reads CASSLGRRLWPRVHGDYGYTF. The CDR3 region has the DNA TGTGCCAGCAGCTTAGGACGGAGACTATGGCCAAGAGTTCACGGAGACTATGGCTACACCTTC. The V and J genes are TRBV7-8 and TRBJ1-2; no reliable D call. The V end was cut by 1 base, the J end by 3 bases, with 30 bases between. Per the germline V gene, CDR1 is SGHVS and CDR2 is FQNEAQ. This CDR3 spans 21 amino acids.

The V call is TRBV7-8, the J call TRBJ1-5; the match to TRBD1 covers 9 bases. In germline, CDR1 is SGHVS, CDR2 FQNEAQ. The J segment lost 6 bases and the V segment lost 1 base, leaving 1 base of the junction unmatched. The CDR3 is 14 amino acids. The CDR3 loop reads CASSLVQGAQPQHF. The CDR3 nucleotides are TGTGCCAGCAGCTTAGTACAGGGGGCTCAGCCCCAGCATTTT.

This chain links TRBV9 with TRBJ1-4; TRBD1 is a possible D gene (6 bases). The CDR3 consists of 15 residues. Trimming pared 4 bases from V and 7 bases from J, leaving 17 bases between. Germline values: CDR1 SGDLS, CDR2 YYNGEE. The CDR3, as DNA: TGTGCCAGCAGCCCGTGGGACACCCTGGGTGAAAAACTGTTTTTT. Residues: CASSPWDTLGEKLFF.

The chain uses TRBV27 and TRBJ2-3; D gene unclear. V was clipped by 0 bases and J by 1 base, with 8 bases between them. Per germline, CDR1 MNHEY and CDR2 SMNVEV (reference sequence). The CDR3 length is 15 residues. The CDR3 is CASSLSSGGTDTQYF. CDR3 sequence (DNA): TGTGCCAGCAGTTTATCCAGTGGAGGCACAGATACGCAGTATTTT.

This rearrangement joins TRBV14 to TRBJ1-2, with a weak D call TRBD1 (5 bases). Germline CDR1 is SGHDN and CDR2 is FVKESK. The V and J ends lost 4 bases and 8 bases respectively, with 17 bases between them. CDR3 size: 14 residues. CDR3 sequence reads: CASSPGRVNFGYTF. The CDR3 DNA reads as TGTGCCAGCAGCCCCGGCAGGGTAAACTTCGGCTACACCTTC. The whole variable domain, remainder taken from reference TRBV14 and TRBJ1-2, is EAGVTQFPSHSVIEKGQTVTLRCDPISGHDNLYWYRRVMGKEIKFLLHFVKESKQDESGMPNNRFLAERTGGTYSTLKVQPAELEDSGVYFCASSPGRVNFGYTFGSGTRLTVV.

CDR3 residues: CASSYRGGHNEKLFF. CDR3 nucleotides: TGTGCCAGCAGTTATAGGGGCGGCCATAATGAAAAACTGTTTTTT. This chain connects TRBV6-5 to TRBJ1-4; possibly TRBD1 for D (5 bases). The CDR3 is made up of 15 amino acids. Trimming removed 3 bases at V and 4 bases at J, with 12 bases between. Germline CDR1 MNHEY, CDR2 SVGAGI.

This sequence joins TRBV19 and TRBJ1-4, with 11 bases aligning to TRBD1. The CDR3 runs to 16 residues. Germline-derived CDR1 and CDR2 are LNHDA and SQIVND (reference sequence). The ends lost 5 bases at V and 7 bases at J; junction bases unmatched: 9. The CDR3 bases are TGTGCCAGTAGTGCCCCCGGACAGGGGGCTGGTGAAAAACTGTTTTTT. Translation gives CASSAPGQGAGEKLFF.

The V call is TRBV7-8, the J call TRBJ2-2; the match to TRBD1 covers 7 bases. This CDR3 comprises 15 residues. Germline loops: CDR1 SGHVS, CDR2 FQNEAQ. V trimming: 5 bases; J trimming: 2 bases; junction bases outside the gene matches: 5. As DNA, the CDR3 is TGTGCCAGCAGCACTCGGACAGGAAACACCGGGGAGCTGTTTTTT. It codes for CASSTRTGNTGELFF.

CDR3 sequence reads: CASMDKTYNEQFF. The CDR3 region has the DNA TGTGCCAGCATGGACAAGACCTACAATGAGCAGTTCTTC. This chain joins TRBV7-2 and TRBJ2-1, with a weak D call TRBD1 (5 bases). The ends were cut back, 7 bases at V and 2 bases at J, with 9 bases in the middle. CDR3 length equals 13 residues. Per germline, CDR1 SGHTA and CDR2 FQGNSA.

The rearrangement links TRBV6-4 to TRBJ2-5; 10 nucleotides agree with TRBD1. The germline V gene encodes CDR1 MRHNA and CDR2 SNTAGT. V trimming: 0 bases; J trimming: 1 base; junction bases outside the gene matches: 8. This CDR3 is 18 amino acids long. CDR3 DNA sequence: TGTGCCAGCAGTGACTCGCAGAGGGACAGGGGTATCCAAGAGACCCAGTACTTC. Translation: CASSDSQRDRGIQETQYF.

This chain joins TRBV14 and TRBJ2-3; TRBD2 matches 10 bases. CDR3 length: 16 residues. Per the germline V gene, CDR1 is SGHDN and CDR2 is FVKESK. After removal of 4 bases from V and 9 bases from J, the junction contained 13 bases not matched to a gene. Here the CDR3 reads CASSPGLAGGTGTQYF. CDR3 in DNA: TGTGCCAGCAGCCCCGGGTTAGCGGGGGGCACAGGGACGCAGTATTTT.

This chain links TRBV11-3 with TRBJ1-1; 8 bases line up with TRBD1. CDR3 size: 11 residues. V was pared by 5 bases and J by 8 bases, with 1 base of the junction left unmatched. Germline-derived CDR1 and CDR2 are SGHNT and YENEEA. In DNA form, the CDR3 reads TGTGCCAGCAGCCGACAGGGGGAAGCTTTCTTT. It translates to CASSRQGEAFF.

The chain uses TRBV6-4 and TRBJ2-3, with 7 positions matching TRBD2. The germline CDR1 and CDR2 sequences are MRHNA and SNTAGT. Trimming removed 3 bases from V and 6 bases from J; junction bases left unmatched: 3. The CDR3 sequence is 13 residues long. CDR3 sequence: CASSEREFDTQYF. As DNA, the CDR3 is TGTGCCAGCAGTGAGCGGGAGTTTGATACGCAGTATTTT.

This chain links TRBV5-1 with TRBJ2-1; D is perhaps TRBD1 (6 bases). The ends were cut back, 3 bases at V and 8 bases at J, with 9 bases in the middle. The CDR3 runs to 12 residues. Germline assignment: CDR1 SGHRS and CDR2 YFSETQ. CDR3 coding DNA: TGCGCCAGCAGCTCACAGGGCGATGAGCAGTTCTTC. This translates into CASSSQGDEQFF.

The V and J genes are TRBV12-5 and TRBJ1-1; D may be TRBD1 (6 bases). This CDR3 region has 16 residues. Per the germline V gene, CDR1 is LGHNT and CDR2 is FRNRAP. Trimming stripped 8 bases from V and 0 bases from J, with 19 bases between. The CDR3 sequence: CASRSHQGRVNTEAFF. In nucleotides, the CDR3 is TGTGCTAGTCGGTCCCACCAGGGGCGAGTGAACACTGAAGCTTTCTTT.

Ten or more counts support this clone. V and J are TRBV15 and TRBJ1-2; 7 bases map to TRBD1. J was trimmed by 4 bases and V by 5 bases; bases with no gene match: 7. The CDR3 contains 14 residues. The germline CDR1 and CDR2 sequences are LNHNV and YYDKDF (reference sequence). The chain's CDR3 is CATSGRDSSYGYTF. The CDR3 DNA sequence: TGTGCCACCAGCGGTAGGGACAGCAGCTATGGCTACACCTTC.

This clone showed up just a few times. This chain connects TRBV6-6 to TRBJ2-1; unclear D gene. With 5 bases removed from V and 2 bases from J, the gap between germline ends came to 7 bases. The length of the CDR3 is 13 residues. Germline V gene lookup returns CDR1 MNHNY and CDR2 SVGAGI (reference sequence). In DNA form, the CDR3 reads TGTGCCAGCAGTCATGACACCTACAATGAGCAGTTCTTC. Protein sequence: CASSHDTYNEQFF.

The chain joins TRBV4-2 to TRBJ2-1; 7 bases line up with TRBD1. This CDR3 is 16 amino acids long. The V gene's germline CDR1 is LGHNA and CDR2 YNFKEQ. The V segment lost 4 bases and the J segment 3 bases; nucleotides outside the gene matches: 9. The CDR3: CASSPRRDRVYNEQFF. The CDR3 bases are TGTGCCAGCAGCCCCCGCCGAGACAGGGTCTACAATGAGCAGTTCTTC.

The genes are TRBV7-9 and TRBJ2-5; 8 bases are shared with TRBD1. This CDR3 region has 18 residues. Germline loops: CDR1 SEHNR, CDR2 FQNEAQ (reference sequence). The V segment lost 1 base and the J segment 1 base; nucleotides outside the gene matches: 11. The CDR3 DNA reads TGTGCCAGCAGCTTAGTTCGGTCGACAGGGGCCTTCCAAGAGACCCAGTACTTC. This gives the protein CASSLVRSTGAFQETQYF.

The chain is built from TRBV5-1 and TRBJ2-7, with D maybe TRBD2 (6 bases). This CDR3 contains 16 residues. The V and J ends lost 4 bases and 0 bases respectively, with 17 bases between them. Germline assignment: CDR1 SGHRS and CDR2 YFSETQ. The CDR3 region is CASSPSGRDFSYEQYV. DNA of the CDR3: TGCGCCAGCAGCCCGTCCGGAAGGGACTTCTCCTACGAGCAGTACGTC.

The chain links TRBV7-6 to TRBJ2-2, with 7 positions matching TRBD2. Germline V gene lookup returns CDR1 SGHVS and CDR2 FNYEAQ. The CDR3 totals 15 residues. J gave up 4 bases and V 5 bases, and 7 bases lay outside the gene matches. The CDR3 protein is CASSQAGASTGELFF. The CDR3 DNA follows: TGTGCCAGCAGCCAGGCGGGAGCGTCCACCGGGGAGCTGTTTTTT. The full variable domain, rest sourced from reference TRBV7-6 and TRBJ2-2, is GAGVSQSPRYKVTKRGQDVALRCDPISGHVSLYWYRQALGQGPEFLTYFNYEAQQDKSGLPNDRFSAERPEGSISTLTIQRTEQRDSAMYRCASSQAGASTGELFFGEGSRLTVL.